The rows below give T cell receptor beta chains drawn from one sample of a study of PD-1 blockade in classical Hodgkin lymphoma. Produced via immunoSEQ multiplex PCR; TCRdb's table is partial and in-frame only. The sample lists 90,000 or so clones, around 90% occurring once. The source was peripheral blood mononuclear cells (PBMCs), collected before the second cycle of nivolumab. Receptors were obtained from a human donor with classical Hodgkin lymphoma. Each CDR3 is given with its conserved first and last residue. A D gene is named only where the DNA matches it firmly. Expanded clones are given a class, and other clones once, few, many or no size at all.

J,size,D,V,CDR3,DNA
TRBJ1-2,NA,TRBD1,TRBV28,CASRETGGGYYGYTF,TGTGCCAGCAGGGAGACAGGGGGCGGGTACTATGGCTACACCTTC
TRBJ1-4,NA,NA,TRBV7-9,CASSLIWEKLFF,TGTGCCAGCAGCTTAATTTGGGAAAAACTGTTTTTT
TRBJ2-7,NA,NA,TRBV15,CATSSSPYRTSYEQYF,TGTGCCACCAGCAGTTCCCCCTACAGGACCTCCTACGAGCAGTACTTC
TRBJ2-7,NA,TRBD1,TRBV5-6,CASSIPTGGYEQYF,TGTGCCAGCAGCATACCGACAGGGGGCTACGAGCAGTACTTC
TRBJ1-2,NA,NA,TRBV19,CASSIQGPDLYGYTF,TGTGCCAGTAGTATACAGGGCCCCGATCTCTATGGCTACACCTTC
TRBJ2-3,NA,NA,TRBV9,CASSVGKDTQYF,TGTGCCAGCAGCGTAGGAAAAGATACGCAGTATTTT
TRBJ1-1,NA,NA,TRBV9,CASSLSSARHTNTEAFF,TGTGCCAGCAGCCTATCCTCGGCGCGACACACGAACACTGAAGCTTTCTTT
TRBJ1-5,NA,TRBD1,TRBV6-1,CASSEALQGARPQHF,TGTGCCAGCAGTGAAGCTCTACAGGGGGCGCGGCCCCAGCATTTT
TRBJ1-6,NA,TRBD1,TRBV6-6,CASLTGGNSPLHF,TGTGCCAGCCTGACAGGGGGCAATTCACCCCTCCACTTT
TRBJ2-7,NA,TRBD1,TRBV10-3,CAISEDRGSYEQYF,TGTGCCATCAGTGAGGACAGGGGAAGCTACGAGCAGTACTTC
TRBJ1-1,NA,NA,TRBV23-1,CASGGGPRDTEAFF,TGCGCCAGCGGGGGGGGACCAAGGGACACTGAAGCTTTCTTT
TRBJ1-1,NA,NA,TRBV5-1,CASSVTAVGVLGTEAFF,TGCGCCAGCAGCGTAACCGCAGTAGGGGTCTTGGGCACTGAAGCTTTCTTT
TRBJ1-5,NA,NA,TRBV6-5,CASSYEGNSNQPQHF,TGTGCCAGCAGTTACGAAGGGAATAGCAATCAGCCCCAGCATTTT
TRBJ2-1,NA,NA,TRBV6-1,CASSEWVRRGGSYNEQFF,TGTGCCAGCAGTGAATGGGTGCGGAGGGGTGGCTCCTACAATGAGCAGTTCTTC
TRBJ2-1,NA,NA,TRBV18,CASSPGGTYNNEQFF,TGTGCCAGCTCACCTGGCGGGACCTATAACAATGAGCAGTTCTTC
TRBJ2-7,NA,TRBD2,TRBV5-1,CASSVGLAFSYEQYF,TGCGCCAGCAGCGTGGGACTAGCGTTCTCCTACGAGCAGTACTTC
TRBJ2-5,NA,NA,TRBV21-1,CASNRRGHPGQETQYF,TGTGCCAGCAATAGGAGGGGACACCCCGGCCAAGAGACCCAGTACTTC
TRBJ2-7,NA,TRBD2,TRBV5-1,CASSLFSGSLYEQYF,TGCGCCAGCAGCTTGTTTAGCGGGAGTCTTTACGAGCAGTACTTC
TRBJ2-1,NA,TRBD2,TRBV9,CASSERSGRVGNEQFF,TGTGCCAGCAGCGAGAGGAGCGGGAGGGTGGGGAATGAGCAGTTCTTC
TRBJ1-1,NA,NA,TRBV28,CASSGFLGTASAFF,TGTGCCAGCAGCGGGTTCTTGGGGACGGCGTCGGCTTTCTTT
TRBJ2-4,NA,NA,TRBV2,CASSEALNIQYF,TGTGCCAGCAGTGAGGCACTCAACATTCAGTACTTC
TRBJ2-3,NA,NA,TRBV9,CASSVEGTTDTQYF,TGTGCCAGCAGCGTGGAGGGAACTACAGATACGCAGTATTTT
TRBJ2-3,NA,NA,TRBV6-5,CASSYSNPPADTQYF,TGTGCCAGCAGTTACTCGAATCCCCCCGCAGATACGCAGTATTTT
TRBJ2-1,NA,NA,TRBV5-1,CASSLGLPIGEQFF,TGCGCCAGCAGCTTGGGTCTCCCGATCGGTGAGCAGTTCTTC
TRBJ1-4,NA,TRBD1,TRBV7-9,CASSSRSPGGGNEKLFF,TGTGCCAGCAGCTCGAGAAGCCCAGGGGGTGGGAATGAAAAACTGTTTTTT
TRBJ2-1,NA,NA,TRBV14,CASSQERDSQKFF,TGTGCCAGCAGCCAAGAAAGGGACTCACAAAAGTTCTTC
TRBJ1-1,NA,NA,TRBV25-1,CASSEFRGNTEAFF,TGTGCCAGCAGTGAATTTCGCGGGAACACTGAAGCTTTCTTT
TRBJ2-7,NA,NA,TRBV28,CASSATGVGYEQYF,TGTGCCAGCAGTGCGACAGGCGTTGGCTACGAGCAGTACTTC
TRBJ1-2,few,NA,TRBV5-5,CASRSEMGGDYGYTF,TGTGCCAGCAGGTCCGAGATGGGGGGCGACTATGGCTACACCTTC
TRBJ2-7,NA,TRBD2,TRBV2,CASSDVFGTRAYEQYF,TGTGCCAGCAGTGATGTTTTTGGGACTAGAGCCTACGAGCAGTACTTC
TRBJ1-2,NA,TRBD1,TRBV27,CASSLSWQGARNYGYTF,TGTGCCAGCAGTTTATCGTGGCAGGGGGCGCGCAACTATGGCTACACCTTC
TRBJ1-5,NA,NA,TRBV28,CASTPPLGSINSNQPQHF,TGTGCCAGCACCCCCCCCCTGGGCAGCATCAATAGCAATCAGCCCCAGCATTTT
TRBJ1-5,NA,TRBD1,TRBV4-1,CASSPDRAEGQPQHF,TGCGCCAGCAGCCCGGACAGGGCGGAGGGTCAGCCCCAGCATTTT
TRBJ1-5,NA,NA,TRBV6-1,CASSTPPTTNQPQHF,TGTGCCAGCAGTACTCCCCCGACTACCAATCAGCCCCAGCATTTT